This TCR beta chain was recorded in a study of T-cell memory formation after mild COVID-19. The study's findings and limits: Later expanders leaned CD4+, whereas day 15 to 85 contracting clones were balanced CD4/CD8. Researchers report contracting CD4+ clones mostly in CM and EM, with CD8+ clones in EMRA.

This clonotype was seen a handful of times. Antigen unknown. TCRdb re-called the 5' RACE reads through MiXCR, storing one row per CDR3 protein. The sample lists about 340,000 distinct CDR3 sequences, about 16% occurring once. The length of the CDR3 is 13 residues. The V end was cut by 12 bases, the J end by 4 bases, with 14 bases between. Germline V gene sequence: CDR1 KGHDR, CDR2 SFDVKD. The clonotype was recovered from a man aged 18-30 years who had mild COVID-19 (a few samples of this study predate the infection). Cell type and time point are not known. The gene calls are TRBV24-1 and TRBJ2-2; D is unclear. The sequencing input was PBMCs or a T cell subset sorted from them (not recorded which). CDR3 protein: CAVQPRSTGELFF. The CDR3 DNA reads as TGTGCCGTTCAGCCCAGGTCCACCGGGGAGCTGTTTTTT.